The present T cell receptor (beta chain) was sequenced within a study of T cell responses to AZD1222 COVID-19 vaccine. The germline V gene encodes CDR1 MNHEY and CDR2 SVGAGI. The CDR3 length is 14 residues. V shed 7 bases, J shed 5 bases, and the junction held 10 bases outside the gene matches. Generated by immunoSEQ multiplex PCR, the TCRdb table keeps only in-frame clones and is missing some. The sample contains about 48,000 clones, roughly 85% of which appear only once. This receptor was taken from an adult who received the AZD1222 COVID-19 vaccine. The starting material was peripheral blood, obtained 28 days after the second AZD1222 dose. The chain employs TRBV6-5 and TRBJ2-7; 8 bases agree with TRBD2. Here the CDR3 reads CASIGTRGGHEQYF. In nucleotides, the CDR3 is TGTGCCAGCATCGGGACACGGGGGGGCCACGAGCAGTACTTC.